This TCR beta chain was identified in a study of OX40 agonist ivuxolimab in advanced cancers. Germline CDR1 and CDR2: SNHLY and FYNNEI. CDR3 length: 14 amino acids. With 7 bases clipped from V and 4 bases from J, the junction kept 7 bases outside the gene matches. The method was immunoSEQ multiplex PCR; TCRdb's version includes in-frame clones alone and lacks a portion of them. This sample has under 100,000 clones, with under 85% found just once. This specimen was CD4+ or CD8+ T cells sorted from blood, taken in a trial of the OX40 agonist ivuxolimab. This sequence originates from an adult with an advanced solid tumor such as melanoma, head and neck, liver or kidney cancer. The rearrangement uses TRBV2 and TRBJ2-5, with 9 positions matching TRBD1. The CDR3 is CASTIQGAGETQYF. The CDR3 nucleotides read TGTGCCAGCACCATACAGGGGGCAGGAGAGACCCAGTACTTC.